Listed below are T cell receptor beta chains from one sample, sequenced in a study of blood T cell repertoires in COVID-19. The protocol was immunoSEQ multiplex PCR, while the TCRdb copy is restricted to in-frame clones and leaves out a portion. The repertoire includes about 89,000 clones, 80% of them detected once, and 15% to 20% sits in the top ten. The source material was peripheral blood. These TCRs come from a woman aged 80 or older with acute or convalescent COVID-19. Each CDR3 is given with its conserved first and last residue. The order of the fields is D gene, J gene, clone size, V gene, CDR3 protein, CDR3 DNA. The D gene is left open where the match is weak. Clone size is not always given. Where it is, it says once, few, many or a class for expanded clones.

>TRBD1|TRBJ1-6|NA|TRBV6-5
CASRGGTGYSPLHF
TGTGCCAGCAGGGGGGGGACAGGGTATTCACCCCTCCACTTT
>NA|TRBJ1-1|NA|TRBV15
CATSTGVSYTEAFF
TGTGCCACCAGCACAGGGGTTTCGTACACTGAAGCTTTCTTT
>TRBD2|TRBJ2-3|NA|TRBV11-1
CASSLSASGIPDTQYF
TGTGCCAGCAGCTTAAGCGCTAGCGGGATCCCAGATACGCAGTATTTT
>TRBD1|TRBJ2-1|once|TRBV5-1
CASSIPGGNEQFF
TGCGCCAGCAGCATCCCAGGGGGAAATGAGCAGTTCTTC
>TRBD1|TRBJ1-2|NA|TRBV18
CASSPGTGVRYGYTF
TGTGCCAGCTCACCCGGGACAGGGGTGCGCTATGGCTACACCTTC
>NA|TRBJ2-7|NA|TRBV29-1
CSAVTDSAYEQYF
TGCAGCGCTGTGACGGACAGCGCCTACGAGCAGTACTTC
>NA|TRBJ1-1|NA|TRBV9
CASSRGGAGDTEAFF
TGTGCCAGCAGCAGAGGGGGGGCAGGGGACACTGAAGCTTTCTTT
>TRBD1|TRBJ1-6|once|TRBV19
CAIKGAANSPLHF
TGTGCGATTAAGGGGGCGGCCAATTCACCCCTCCACTTT
>TRBD2|TRBJ2-3|NA|TRBV4-2
CASSQASRGGLTDTQYF
TGTGCCAGCAGCCAAGCTTCCCGGGGGGGCCTCACAGATACGCAGTATTTT
>TRBD2|TRBJ2-7|NA|TRBV5-4
CASSLGTSGRIYEQYF
TGTGCCAGCAGCTTGGGGACTAGCGGGAGAATATACGAGCAGTACTTC
>TRBD2|TRBJ2-3|NA|TRBV11-1
CASSLSMAGDTDTQYF
TGTGCCAGCAGCTTATCTATGGCGGGGGACACAGATACGCAGTATTTT
>TRBD2|TRBJ2-2|many|TRBV5-4
CASSPLAGGGTGELFF
TGTGCCAGCAGCCCTCTAGCGGGGGGAGGGACCGGGGAGCTGTTTTTT
>TRBD1|TRBJ2-1|NA|TRBV27
CASSAPRQGSYNEQFF
TGTGCCAGCAGCGCCCCGAGACAGGGCTCCTACAATGAGCAGTTCTTC
>TRBD2|TRBJ2-7|NA|TRBV4-2
CASSPDRSGRPYEQYF
TGTGCCAGCAGTCCTGACCGTAGCGGGAGACCTTACGAGCAGTACTTC
>NA|TRBJ2-3|NA|TRBV12-3/TRBV12-4
CASCRSSTDTQYF
TGTGCCAGCTGCCGGAGTAGCACAGATACGCAGTATTTT
>NA|TRBJ1-4|NA|TRBV7-2
CASSPPEGNEKLFF
TGTGCCAGCAGCCCCCCTGAGGGTAATGAAAAACTGTTTTTT
>NA|TRBJ1-6|once|TRBV2
CASLRQGSSPLHF
TGTGCCAGCCTGAGGCAGGGGAGTTCACCCCTCCACTTT
>NA|TRBJ1-1|NA|TRBV10-3
CAISESGEPEAFF
TGTGCCATCAGTGAGTCGGGAGAACCTGAAGCTTTCTTT
>TRBD1|TRBJ2-1|NA|TRBV19
CASIPRQGARNEQFF
TGTGCCAGTATTCCGAGACAGGGGGCTAGAAATGAGCAGTTCTTC
>TRBD1|TRBJ2-7|NA|TRBV29-1
CSVGRGSYEQYF
TGCAGCGTGGGCAGGGGGTCCTACGAGCAGTACTTC
>NA|TRBJ1-5|NA|TRBV21-1
CASSKDPQVVSNQPQHF
TGTGCCAGCAGCAAAGACCCACAGGTGGTGAGCAATCAGCCCCAGCATTTT
>NA|TRBJ2-7|NA|TRBV4-2
CASSQDRGQPNYEQYF
TGTGCCAGCAGCCAAGATAGAGGACAGCCTAACTACGAGCAGTACTTC
>TRBD1|TRBJ1-2|once|TRBV5-1
CASSRTGDKGGYTF
TGCGCCAGCAGCCGGACAGGGGATAAGGGTGGCTACACCTTC
>TRBD1|TRBJ1-1|NA|TRBV7-9
CASSQTGPTEAFF
TGTGCCAGCAGTCAGACAGGGCCCACTGAAGCTTTCTTT
>TRBD1|TRBJ2-7|NA|TRBV7-9
CASSSGGLVSYEQYF
TGTGCCAGCAGTTCAGGGGGCTTGGTATCCTACGAGCAGTACTTC
>TRBD2|TRBJ2-7|NA|TRBV14
CASSPRTRPDYEQYF
TGTGCCAGCAGCCCCCGGACTAGACCAGACTACGAGCAGTACTTC
>NA|TRBJ2-5|NA|TRBV10-3
CATEDSYRFGETQYF
TGTGCCACCGAAGATTCTTACAGGTTCGGGGAGACCCAGTACTTC
>NA|TRBJ1-4|NA|TRBV12-3/TRBV12-4
CASSLRREKLFF
TGTGCCAGCAGTCTTAGGAGGGAAAAACTGTTTTTT
>TRBD1|TRBJ2-2|NA|TRBV7-2
CASSLPRQGNTGELFF
TGTGCCAGCAGCCTCCCGAGACAGGGAAACACCGGGGAGCTGTTTTTT
>TRBD2|TRBJ2-1|once|TRBV7-2
CASSSSGGRHEQFF
TGTGCCAGCAGCTCTAGCGGGGGGCGTCATGAGCAGTTCTTC
>NA|TRBJ2-3|NA|TRBV5-1
CASKTGLTDTQYF
TGCGCCAGCAAAACAGGGCTCACGGATACGCAGTATTTT
>NA|TRBJ1-2|NA|TRBV19
CASSADRSNYGYTF
TGTGCCAGTAGTGCCGACAGGTCTAACTATGGCTACACCTTC
>NA|TRBJ2-3|NA|TRBV19
CASSTRLADTQYF
TGTGCCAGTAGTACGCGACTAGCAGATACGCAGTATTTT
>TRBD1|TRBJ2-7|NA|TRBV19
CASSNRPGQSYEQYF
TGTGCCAGTAGTAATAGGCCGGGACAGTCCTACGAGCAGTACTTC
>NA|TRBJ1-5|few|TRBV2
CASSVEGGNQPQHF
TGTGCCAGCAGTGTGGAAGGGGGCAATCAGCCCCAGCATTTT
>NA|TRBJ1-1|NA|TRBV7-9
CAIPGHRNTEAFF
TGTGCCATCCCGGGACACCGGAACACTGAAGCTTTCTTT
>NA|TRBJ2-3|NA|TRBV5-6
CAGSQGGTDTQYF
TGTGCCGGCTCTCAAGGGGGCACAGATACGCAGTATTTT
>NA|TRBJ1-6|NA|TRBV7-3
CASSQGLDSPLHF
TGTGCCAGCAGCCAGGGGTTGGATTCACCCCTCCACTTT
>NA|TRBJ1-2|NA|TRBV24-1
CATSDLPPNGQHSDGYTF
TGTGCCACCAGTGATTTGCCCCCCAATGGACAGCACTCTGATGGCTACACCTTC
>NA|TRBJ1-1|NA|TRBV29-1
CSVATGNEAFF
TGCAGCGTTGCCACAGGGAATGAAGCTTTCTTT
>TRBD1|TRBJ2-7|NA|TRBV5-6
CASSLRTGMKQYF
TGTGCCAGCAGCCTACGGACAGGGATGAAGCAGTACTTC
>NA|TRBJ2-1|NA|TRBV25-1
CASSEMRDSGVDEQFF
TGTGCCAGCAGTGAAATGCGGGACTCCGGTGTTGATGAGCAGTTCTTC
>NA|TRBJ2-3|NA|TRBV7-9
CASSRIAGPDTQYF
TGTGCCAGCAGCCGGATAGCCGGTCCGGATACGCAGTATTTT
>NA|TRBJ2-7|NA|TRBV7-2
CASSLAMGGPSYEQYF
TGTGCCAGCAGCTTAGCGATGGGGGGGCCCTCCTACGAGCAGTACTTC
>NA|TRBJ2-4|NA|TRBV14
CASSQDHRQTQYF
TGTGCCAGCAGCCAAGATCACAGACAGACTCAGTACTTC
>TRBD1|TRBJ2-7|NA|TRBV6-5
CASSRQGKQYEQYF
TGTGCCAGCAGCAGACAGGGGAAACAGTACGAGCAGTACTTC
>TRBD1|TRBJ1-6|NA|TRBV5-1
CASRTGGAYSPLHF
TGCGCCAGCAGAACAGGGGGGGCGTATTCACCCCTCCACTTT
>NA|TRBJ2-1|NA|TRBV3-1/TRBV3-2
CASSQPGVYNEQFF
TGTGCCAGCAGCCAACCAGGGGTTTACAATGAGCAGTTCTTC
>TRBD2|TRBJ2-7|NA|TRBV30
CACPNGGREVSYEQYF
TGTGCCTGCCCGAACGGTGGCCGGGAGGTCTCCTACGAGCAGTACTTC
>TRBD2|TRBJ2-3|few|TRBV30
CAWSRTSGGADTQYF
TGTGCCTGGAGTCGAACTAGCGGGGGTGCAGATACGCAGTATTTT
>NA|TRBJ2-3|NA|TRBV2
CASGVAFLEDTQYF
TGTGCCAGCGGGGTAGCGTTTCTGGAAGATACGCAGTATTTT
>NA|TRBJ1-6|few|TRBV5-4
CASSLLGAGDGSPLHF
TGTGCCAGCAGCTTGTTGGGGGCAGGGGATGGTTCACCCCTCCACTTT
>NA|TRBJ1-6|NA|TRBV18
CASSPTKQPNSPLHF
TGTGCCAGCTCACCGACTAAACAGCCAAATTCACCCCTCCACTTT
>TRBD2|TRBJ2-1|NA|TRBV7-9
CASTDWGREGNEQFF
TGTGCCAGCACGGACTGGGGGCGGGAGGGCAATGAGCAGTTCTTC